Sequencing of this TCR beta chain was carried out in a study of T-cell memory formation after mild COVID-19. Study-level information: The two donors had largely donor-specific TCR clusters. Study-level results: Confirmation was lacking for SARS-CoV-2 specificity of second-wave clones that peaked on day 37. Largely, contracting CD4+ clones fell within CM and EM, and contracting CD8+ clones within EMRA. From day 15 to 85, contracting clones were balanced between CD4 and CD8, whereas later expanders leaned toward CD4+.

TCRdb recomputed calls from the 5' RACE reads with MiXCR, one row per CDR3 protein. The sample holds 400,000 or so distinct CDR3 sequences; roughly 20% are singletons and the top ten take around 8%. This clonotype was found a few times. Its specificity is not known. CDR1 is LNHNV, CDR2 YYDKDF, per germline (reference sequence). With 0 bases removed from V and 7 bases from J, the gap between germline ends came to 10 bases. The CDR3 sequence is 13 residues long. The chain has TRBV15 and TRBJ2-7, with D possibly TRBD2 on 5 matching bases. Sequenced sample: PBMCs or a T cell subset sorted from them (not recorded which). The sequence was collected from an adult woman who had mild COVID-19 (a few samples of this study predate the infection). Cell type and time point are not known. The CDR3 DNA sequence: TGTGCCACCAGCAGAGAGGCTAGCTATGAGCAGTACTTC. Amino acids: CATSREASYEQYF.